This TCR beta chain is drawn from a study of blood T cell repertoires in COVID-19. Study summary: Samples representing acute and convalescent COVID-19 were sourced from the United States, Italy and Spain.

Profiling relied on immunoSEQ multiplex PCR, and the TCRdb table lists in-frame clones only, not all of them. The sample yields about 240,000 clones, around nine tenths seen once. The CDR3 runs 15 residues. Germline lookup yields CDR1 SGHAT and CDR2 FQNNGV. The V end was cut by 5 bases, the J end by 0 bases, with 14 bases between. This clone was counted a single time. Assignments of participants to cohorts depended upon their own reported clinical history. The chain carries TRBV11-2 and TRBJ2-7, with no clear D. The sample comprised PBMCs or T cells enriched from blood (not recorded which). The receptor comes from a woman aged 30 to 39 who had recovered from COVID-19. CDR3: CASSLTFGLSYEQYF. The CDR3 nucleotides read TGTGCCAGCAGCCTAACTTTTGGGCTCTCCTACGAGCAGTACTTC.